The entry below gives a single T cell receptor beta chain sequence along with its context. Its antigen remains unidentified. This specimen belongs to a study of blood T cells in healthy people across ages. Overall study findings and caveats: Using unsorted PBMCs precluded a conclusive naive versus antigen-experienced comparison.

Primed by a sample-barcoded 5' primer and a J-beta primer mix, a second PCR proceeded for roughly 7 to 12 cycles. MiXCR, applied by TCRdb to the 5' RACE reads, yields one record per CDR3 protein. The profile covers roughly 800,000 distinct CDR3 sequences, with approximately 25% appearing a single time and roughly 3.8% taken by the ten largest. These data also formed part of another study, on T cells of mothers and their children. As reported in that work: Three healthy Caucasian mothers, along with their six children, were the donors. An overlap that was slightly higher, though non-significant, was seen in related mother-child pairs versus unrelated pairs.

The sample was blood. This clonotype was obtained from a boy between 5 and 17 years old in good health.

This CDR3 is CSARDTQDEQYF. As DNA, the CDR3 is TGCAGTGCTAGAGATACCCAGGACGAGCAGTACTTC. The chain uses TRBV20-1 and TRBJ2-7, with unresolved D. The ends were cut back, 0 bases at V and 5 bases at J, with 8 bases in the middle. This CDR3 region has 12 residues. The germline V gene has CDR1 DFQATT and CDR2 SNEGSKA (reference sequence).